The 7 T cell receptor beta chains presented below share a single source sample, sequenced in a study of blood T cell repertoires in COVID-19. Some clones are missing from TCRdb's copy, which holds only in-frame ones; the method was immunoSEQ multiplex PCR. The sample has around 150,000 clones; more than 70% are singletons. The sequencing sample was made of peripheral blood. The source is a man aged 55 to 69 with acute or convalescent COVID-19.

The rearrangement joins TRBV4-1 to TRBJ1-1, with 8 bases fitting TRBD1. V lost 5 bases and J lost 2; bases outside the gene matches: 7. This CDR3 spans 15 amino acids. The V gene's germline CDR1 is MGHRA and CDR2 YSYEKL. CDR3 loop: CASSAGQGLNTEAFF. The CDR3 DNA sequence: TGCGCCAGCAGCGCAGGACAGGGCCTAAACACTGAAGCTTTCTTT.

V usage is TRBV5-1 and J usage is TRBJ2-1; 9 bases are shared with TRBD1. The junction had 9 bases not matched to a gene; V was cut back by 3 bases and J by 8 bases. Per the germline V gene, CDR1 is SGHRS and CDR2 is YFSETQ. There are 15 residues in the CDR3. In DNA, the CDR3 is TGCGCCAGCAGCTCCTCCGGGACAGGGTACGATGAGCAGTTCTTC. This codes for CASSSSGTGYDEQFF.

This chain links TRBV7-2 with TRBJ2-3, with D possibly TRBD2 on 6 matching bases. V gave up 4 bases and J gave up 5 bases, with 13 bases separating them. Germline V gives CDR1 SGHTA, CDR2 FQGNSA. The CDR3 has 14 residues. Written as DNA, the CDR3 is TGTGCCAGCAGCTCCCCTCGGAGGGGAGATACGCAGTATTTT. Protein product: CASSSPRRGDTQYF.

The chain recombines TRBV28 with TRBJ1-5; 7 bases align to TRBD1. This CDR3 is built from 14 residues. V dropped 7 bases and J dropped 3; count of bases not matched to a gene: 6. The germline V gene has CDR1 MDHEN and CDR2 SYDVKM. Written as DNA, the CDR3 is TGTGCCAGCAAGGAGGGGGCGGACAATCAGCCCCAGCATTTT. It yields the protein CASKEGADNQPQHF.

V usage is TRBV11-2 and J usage is TRBJ1-1; a possible D gene is TRBD1 (6 bases). The CDR3 has 15 amino acids. CDR1 SGHAT and CDR2 FQNNGV come from the germline V gene. V shed 4 bases and J shed 1 base, with 13 bases lying between them. CDR3 protein: CASSSGGGQNTEAFF. DNA of the CDR3: TGTGCCAGCAGCTCCGGGGGGGGACAGAACACTGAAGCTTTCTTT.

The chain employs TRBV3-1 (or the pseudogene TRBV3-2) and TRBJ2-1, with TRBD2 matching over 12 bases. V lost 0 bases and J lost 7; bases outside the gene matches: 7. Looked up from germline, CDR1 is LGHDT and CDR2 is YNNKEL (reference sequence). CDR3 length: 17 residues. The CDR3, as DNA: TGTGCCAGCAGCCAAGAGGGGCTAGCGGGGGGGCCGAATGAGCAGTTCTTC. Protein sequence: CASSQEGLAGGPNEQFF.

The V and J genes are TRBV18 and TRBJ2-3, with 8 positions matching TRBD1. With V trimmed by 0 bases and J by 8 bases, 7 bases remained unmatched. CDR3 length: 15 residues. Germline V gene data show CDR1 as KGHSH and CDR2 as LQKENI. CDR3 amino acids: CASSPPPDRVRTQYF. The CDR3 DNA reads TGTGCCAGCTCACCACCACCGGACAGGGTGCGTACGCAGTATTTT.